Listed below are T cell receptor beta chains from one sample, sequenced in a study of T cells in Graves' hyperthyroidism and ophthalmopathy. In TCRdb, the multiplex PCR reads were re-called with MiXCR into one record per CDR3 protein. The sample consists of a few hundred thousand distinct CDR3 sequences, approximately 14% of them appearing once. Sample: blood. Every receptor here comes from a woman in her late teens or twenties with Graves' hyperthyroidism that later progressed to Graves' ophthalmopathy. Both conserved end residues are part of each CDR3. The D gene is left open where the match is weak. Clone size is not always given. Where it is, it says once, few, many or a class for expanded clones.

D | J | V | size | length | DNA | CDR3
TRBD1 | TRBJ1-1 | TRBV18 | many | 15 | TGTGCCAGCTCACCGGGACAGGGAATGAACACTGAAGCTTTCTTT | CASSPGQGMNTEAFF
TRBD1 | TRBJ2-7 | TRBV19 | NA | 17 | TGTGCCAGTAGTACCTCCCCGGCAGGGGGCTTTTCCTACGAGCAGTACTTC | CASSTSPAGGFSYEQYF
TRBD2 | TRBJ2-1 | TRBV10-3 | few | 14 | TGTGCCATCAGGGAGCGGGAGGTTTACAATGAGCAGTTCTTC | CAIREREVYNEQFF
TRBD2 | TRBJ2-7 | TRBV7-9 | many | 16 | TGTGCCAGCAGCTTAGGACTAGCGGGCAGCTCCTACGAGCAGTACTTC | CASSLGLAGSSYEQYF
NA | TRBJ1-2 | TRBV19 | NA | 13 | TGTGCCAGCCAGGACCAAACTAACTATGGCTACACCTTC | CASQDQTNYGYTF
NA | TRBJ1-1 | TRBV30 | many | 12 | TGTGCCTGGAGTATTTGGAACACTGAAGCTTTCTTT | CAWSIWNTEAFF
NA | TRBJ2-4 | TRBV14 | NA | 12 | TGTGCCAGCAGCCTGGACAGAAACATTCAGTACTTC | CASSLDRNIQYF
NA | TRBJ1-3 | TRBV3-1 | many | 14 | TGTGCCAGCAGTTTACAGGGCCCAGTAAACACCATATATTTT | CASSLQGPVNTIYF
NA | TRBJ2-1 | TRBV20-1 | many | 17 | TGCAGTGCTAGAGACGTCGGGGTGGCGGGATTTGTTAATGAGCAGTTCTTC | CSARDVGVAGFVNEQFF
NA | TRBJ2-5 | TRBV27 | many | 18 | TGTGCCAGCAGTTTACAGGGGGATCTACTAGCGAGGGGGGAGACCCAGTACTTC | CASSLQGDLLARGETQYF
TRBD2 | TRBJ2-5 | TRBV28 | few | 14 | TGTGCCAGCAGGATAGCGGGATCTAGGGAGACCCAGTACTTC | CASRIAGSRETQYF
TRBD1 | TRBJ1-1 | TRBV24-1 | many | 14 | TGTGCCACCAGTGCAGGGGGCAAAGGGACTGAAGCTTTCTTT | CATSAGGKGTEAFF
NA | TRBJ2-1 | TRBV4-3 | few | 15 | TGCGCCAGCAGCCAAGACAGCCTAGCCGACAATGAGCAGTTCTTC | CASSQDSLADNEQFF
NA | TRBJ2-7 | TRBV7-8 | many | 15 | TGTGCCAGCAGCTTAGTTATTGAGGTCCCAGGCGAGCAGTACTTC | CASSLVIEVPGEQYF
NA | TRBJ2-7 | TRBV5-1 | few | 14 | TGCGCCAGCAGCGTAGGCTACGGATCGGACGAGCAGTACTTC | CASSVGYGSDEQYF
NA | TRBJ2-3 | TRBV15 | many | 17 | TGTGCCACCAGCAGAGATCTCGGGGGTCCTAGCACAGATACGCAGTATTTT | CATSRDLGGPSTDTQYF
NA | TRBJ1-6 | TRBV4-1 | NA | 15 | TGCGCCAGCAGCCAAGATAGGGGATATAATTCACCCCTCCACTTT | CASSQDRGYNSPLHF
TRBD1 | TRBJ2-7 | TRBV20-1 | NA | 16 | TGCAGTGCTCGTCGGGACAGCGAAGGGACATACTACGAGCAGTACTTC | CSARRDSEGTYYEQYF
NA | TRBJ1-5 | TRBV7-2 | many | 14 | TGTGCCAGCAGCCTGTTCGGTAGCAATCAGCCCCAGCATTTT | CASSLFGSNQPQHF
TRBD2 | TRBJ2-1 | TRBV5-4 | NA | 17 | TGTGCCAGCAGCCGAGGACTAGCGGGAGCGGTATACAATGAGCAGTTCTTC | CASSRGLAGAVYNEQFF
NA | TRBJ1-2 | TRBV6-2/TRBV6-3 | many | 16 | TGTGCCAGCAGTTACTCGATTGACGGCGGTGGAGATGGCTACACCTTC | CASSYSIDGGGDGYTF
NA | TRBJ2-5 | TRBV3-1 | NA | 15 | TGTGCCAGCAGCCAAGCTACGCTGGGGAGGCAGACCCAGTACTTC | CASSQATLGRQTQYF
TRBD2 | TRBJ2-7 | TRBV28 | many | 13 | TGTGCCAGCAATCCTAGCGGCGCCTACGAGCAGTACTTC | CASNPSGAYEQYF
NA | TRBJ2-7 | TRBV5-1 | many | 13 | TGCGCCAGCAGCTTGTCGTACAAGTACGAGCAGTACTTC | CASSLSYKYEQYF
TRBD2 | TRBJ2-2 | TRBV4-2 | few | 16 | TGTGCCAGCAGCCAACTTAGCGGGAGGAACACCGGGGAGCTGTTTTTT | CASSQLSGRNTGELFF
NA | TRBJ2-3 | TRBV28 | NA | 15 | TGTGCCAGCAGTGAAAAAGGGGCTCCCACAGATACGCAGTATTTT | CASSEKGAPTDTQYF
NA | TRBJ2-2 | TRBV12-3/TRBV12-4 | few | 15 | TGTGCCAGCAGTTTGGTCAGGCCGGGCACCGGGGAGCTGTTTTTT | CASSLVRPGTGELFF
NA | TRBJ2-1 | TRBV12-3/TRBV12-4 | NA | 15 | TGTGCCAGCAGCCGGGACTCAACGTCCTACAATGAGCAGTTCTTC | CASSRDSTSYNEQFF
TRBD1 | TRBJ1-5 | TRBV20-1 | few | 15 | TGCAGTGCTAGAGACGAGACAGGGGTCAATCAGCCCCAGCATTTT | CSARDETGVNQPQHF
TRBD2 | TRBJ2-2 | TRBV7-3 | few | 17 | TGTGCCAGCAGCCCCCTCGGGACTAGCGGTATCACCGGGGAGCTGTTTTTT | CASSPLGTSGITGELFF
TRBD2 | TRBJ2-2 | TRBV20-1 | many | 15 | TGCAGTGCTAGCGATCTAGCGGGAGATACCGGGGAGCTGTTTTTT | CSASDLAGDTGELFF
TRBD1 | TRBJ1-1 | TRBV2 | many | 15 | TGTGCCAGCAGTGCCTCCGGGACAGGGAACCCTGAAGCTTTCTTT | CASSASGTGNPEAFF
NA | TRBJ2-7 | TRBV28 | NA | 12 | TGTGCCAGCAACATCCCGGACGGCGAGCAGTACTTC | CASNIPDGEQYF
NA | TRBJ2-3 | TRBV3-1 | NA | 12 | TGTGCCAGCAGCCAAACTACAGATACGCAGTATTTT | CASSQTTDTQYF
NA | TRBJ1-2 | TRBV29-1 | many | 13 | TGCAGCGTTGGTGGGGGCCGAAATGATGGCTACACCTTC | CSVGGGRNDGYTF
NA | TRBJ2-1 | TRBV9 | once | 14 | TGTGCCAGCAGCGCCGGCGGAATCCACAATGAGCAGTTCTTC | CASSAGGIHNEQFF
TRBD2 | TRBJ2-3 | TRBV12-3/TRBV12-4 | many | 14 | TGTGCCAGCAGTTTTAGCGGGAGTGCAGATACGCAGTATTTT | CASSFSGSADTQYF
TRBD2 | TRBJ2-7 | TRBV18 | many | 16 | TGTGCCAGCTCACCGTCCACGGCGGGAGGGCCCTACGAGCAGTACTTC | CASSPSTAGGPYEQYF
TRBD1 | TRBJ2-4 | TRBV13 | many | 14 | TGTGCCAGCAGCCTGCGACAGGGGGGAAACATTCAGTACTTC | CASSLRQGGNIQYF
NA | TRBJ2-3 | TRBV27 | NA | 13 | TGTGCCAGCAGCCGTCACGACACAGATACGCAGTATTTT | CASSRHDTDTQYF
NA | TRBJ2-4 | TRBV19 | NA | 12 | TGTGCCAGTATGGGGGCCAAAAACATTCAGTACTTC | CASMGAKNIQYF
TRBD2 | TRBJ2-7 | TRBV19 | NA | 15 | TGTGCCAGTAGTATAGCAACTAGCGGGAGGTACGAGCAGTACTTC | CASSIATSGRYEQYF
NA | TRBJ1-5 | TRBV27 | once | 14 | TGTGCCAGCAGTTTAGATAGTACGTCGAGGCCCCAGCATTTT | CASSLDSTSRPQHF
TRBD1 | TRBJ1-5 | TRBV27 | many | 15 | TGTGCCAGCAGTTCAGGGACAGGGGCAGGGCAGCCCCAGCATTTT | CASSSGTGAGQPQHF
TRBD1 | TRBJ2-7 | TRBV9 | NA | 14 | TGTGCCAGCAGCGGAGGGACAGCCTCCTACGAGCAGTACTTC | CASSGGTASYEQYF
NA | TRBJ2-7 | TRBV5-1 | many | 14 | TGCGCCAGCAGCCTGTCCGGGGCCCCCTACGAGCAGTACTTC | CASSLSGAPYEQYF
NA | TRBJ2-1 | TRBV15 | few | 17 | TGTGCCACCAGCAGAGATTATAGCGCTAGCTCCTACAATGAGCAGTTCTTC | CATSRDYSASSYNEQFF
TRBD1 | TRBJ2-1 | TRBV5-1 | few | 16 | TGCGCCAGCAGCCCCAGACAGGGGACATCCTACAATGAGCAGTTCTTC | CASSPRQGTSYNEQFF
NA | TRBJ1-1 | TRBV5-1 | NA | 14 | TGCGCCAGCAGCGAACCGGGACGAAGAACTGAAGCTTTCTTT | CASSEPGRRTEAFF
NA | TRBJ1-1 | TRBV20-1 | NA | 13 | TGCAGTGCTAGAGACAGTGGAACGGCTGAAGCTTTCTTT | CSARDSGTAEAFF
TRBD2 | TRBJ2-5 | TRBV7-2 | many | 15 | TGTGCCAGCAGCTTTTTCGGGGGGGGTCAAGAGACCCAGTACTTC | CASSFFGGGQETQYF
NA | TRBJ2-7 | TRBV15 | NA | 19 | TGTGCCACCAGCAGAGACTTTAGACAGGGACGGCGGGAGTCACCCGAGCAGTACTTC | CATSRDFRQGRRESPEQYF